This T cell receptor (beta chain) was obtained from a study of blood T cell repertoires in COVID-19. Whole-study context: The United States, Italy and Spain were the sources of the acute and convalescent COVID-19 samples. The cDNA or gDNA used as material had been derived from T cells, B-cell-depleted T cells, or PBMCs.

Sequencing used immunoSEQ multiplex PCR; TCRdb keeps in-frame clones, though not all of them. The data contain approximately 390,000 clones, 90% of them singletons. Trimming cost V 3 bases and J 3 bases, with 6 bases left between them. CDR3 length: 13 residues. This receptor was identified in a man younger than 35 with active or convalescent COVID-19. The chain combines TRBV12-3 or TRBV12-4 with TRBJ1-3; D uncertain. Sample: peripheral blood. CDR3 sequence: CASSFEGGNTIYF. The CDR3 DNA reads as TGTGCCAGCAGTTTTGAGGGTGGAAACACCATATATTTT.